Listed below are T cell receptor beta chains from one sample, sequenced in a study of cytomegalovirus exposure and HLA in healthy donors. Only in-frame clones appear in the TCRdb table, and some are missing; sequencing was by immunoSEQ multiplex PCR. Among fewer than 200,000 clones listed, 70% to 85% were seen once. Input material: PBMCs. These receptors were obtained from a woman in her 40s in good health and CMV-seronegative. Each CDR3 is given with its conserved first and last residue. D genes are given only for firm matches. Clone size is shown for a subset of rows, as once, few, many or a class of expanded clone.

d_call,v_call,clone_size,j_call,cdr3_aa,cdr3_nt
-,TRBV9,-,TRBJ1-3,CASSAQGSGNTIYF,TGTGCCAGCAGCGCTCAGGGATCTGGAAACACCATATATTTT
TRBD1,TRBV15,-,TRBJ1-4,CATRTGGYKATNEKLFF,TGTGCCACCCGGACAGGGGGCTACAAGGCAACTAATGAAAAACTGTTTTTT
TRBD1,TRBV30,few,TRBJ1-5,CAWNPQGAGPQHF,TGTGCCTGGAATCCACAGGGGGCTGGGCCCCAGCATTTT
-,TRBV20-1,few,TRBJ2-7,CSASRSNEQYF,TGCAGTGCCTCCCGGAGTAACGAGCAGTACTTC
TRBD1,TRBV6-1,-,TRBJ1-1,CASSGQGLGIGNTEAFF,TGTGCCAGCAGTGGACAGGGTCTGGGTATCGGGAACACTGAAGCTTTCTTT
-,TRBV27,once,TRBJ1-2,CASSLVARQIYGYTF,TGTGCCAGCAGTTTAGTAGCCCGACAGATCTATGGCTACACCTTC
-,TRBV19,-,TRBJ2-1,CASSIRDTNPPGEQFF,TGTGCCAGTAGTATCCGGGACACGAATCCCCCGGGAGAGCAGTTCTTC
TRBD2,TRBV9,-,TRBJ2-3,CASSVRSGDSSDTQYF,TGTGCCAGCAGCGTTCGTAGCGGGGACTCCTCGGATACGCAGTATTTT
-,TRBV5-1,-,TRBJ2-5,CASSLLAQETQYF,TGCGCCAGCAGCTTGTTGGCCCAAGAGACCCAGTACTTC
-,TRBV10-2,-,TRBJ2-7,CASSDRLRSSYEQYF,TGCGCCAGCAGTGATCGGCTTAGGAGCTCCTACGAGCAGTACTTC
TRBD1,TRBV4-1,-,TRBJ2-2,CASSQERDRGTGELFF,TGCGCCAGCAGCCAAGAGAGGGACAGGGGGACCGGGGAGCTGTTTTTT
-,TRBV18,-,TRBJ2-3,CASSPPSNTQYF,TGTGCCAGCTCACCACCTTCCAATACGCAGTATTTT
-,TRBV19,-,TRBJ1-1,CATMEGMNTEAFF,TGTGCCACCATGGAGGGGATGAACACTGAAGCTTTCTTT
TRBD1,TRBV27,once,TRBJ2-7,CASSLSTRAGGRYEQYF,TGTGCCAGCAGTTTATCGACCCGGGCAGGGGGCAGGTACGAGCAGTACTTC
-,TRBV7-9,-,TRBJ2-2,CASSLEATPNTGELFF,TGTGCCAGCAGCTTAGAGGCGACACCGAACACCGGGGAGCTGTTTTTT
-,TRBV29-1,-,TRBJ2-7,CSVTEGVGEQYF,TGCAGCGTTACCGAAGGGGTAGGTGAGCAGTACTTC